Listed here are 14 T cell receptor beta chains from one sample, sequenced in a study of blood T cell repertoires in COVID-19 (dated by TCRdb to about 2020). The library was built by means of the immunoSEQ multiplex PCR assay. TCRdb stores this immuneACCESS table with in-frame sequences only. Part of the clones is absent; in the studies checked, under half of the shortfall reflects unresolved V genes, and no reason is known for the rest. This sample gives under 250,000 clones in total; approximately 90% of them show up just once. The ten most abundant clones make up approximately 0.66% of the sample. The sequenced sample was peripheral blood. Every receptor here comes from a man aged 40-49 years with acute or convalescent COVID-19.

The chain has TRBV6-2 or TRBV6-3 and TRBJ1-1; possibly TRBD1 for D (5 bases). V was clipped by 2 bases and J by 5 bases, with 12 bases between them. CDR1 and CDR2 (germline): MNHEY, SVGEGT. The CDR3 sequence is 14 residues long. Here the CDR3 DNA reads TGTGCCAGCAGTTACGGGGGGACCTGGACTGAAGCTTTCTTT. This encodes CASSYGGTWTEAFF.

The J gene is TRBJ1-1, the V gene TRBV2; unclear D gene. Trimming pared 6 bases from V and 11 bases from J, leaving 19 bases between. CDR1 and CDR2 (germline): SNHLY, FYNNEI. CDR3 length: 13 residues. CDR3 loop: CASREDQKLTAFF. The DNA for the CDR3 is TGTGCCAGCAGGGAGGACCAAAAGCTGACGGCTTTCTTT.

This chain links TRBV28 with TRBJ2-1; 8 bases are shared with TRBD2. After removal of 4 bases from V and 0 bases from J, the junction contained 8 bases not matched to a gene. In germline, CDR1 is MDHEN, CDR2 SYDVKM. There are 17 residues in the CDR3. The CDR3 DNA follows: TGTGCCAGCAGTTCTCCCGTAGCGGGACCCTCCTACAATGAGCAGTTCTTC. It is translated as CASSSPVAGPSYNEQFF.

This chain links TRBV24-1 with TRBJ2-1; D is unclear. The germline V gene has CDR1 KGHDR and CDR2 SFDVKD. This CDR3 region has 14 residues. Trimming took 4 bases from V and 7 from J, leaving 13 bases between them. The CDR3 loop reads CATSDRPRVNEQFF. The CDR3 DNA is TGTGCCACCAGTGACCGACCCCGGGTGAATGAGCAGTTCTTC.

This chain joins TRBV29-1 and TRBJ2-2, with D perhaps TRBD1 (6 bases). Trimming pared 5 bases from V and 5 bases from J, leaving 15 bases between. This CDR3 region has 14 residues. CDR1 is SQVTM and CDR2 is ANQGSEA in the germline V gene. The CDR3 here is CSVPQDRRTGELFF. Here the CDR3 DNA reads TGCAGCGTTCCCCAGGACAGAAGGACCGGGGAGCTGTTTTTT.

The chain is built from TRBV11-3 and TRBJ2-1; maybe TRBD1 (6 bases). Germline assignment: CDR1 SGHNT and CDR2 YENEEA. The CDR3 has 15 amino acids. V was trimmed by 3 bases and J by 3 bases, leaving 12 bases between them. The CDR3 region has the DNA TGTGCCAGCAGCTTCAGACAGGCCAGCTACAATGAGCAGTTCTTC. It translates to CASSFRQASYNEQFF.

The rearrangement uses TRBV29-1 and TRBJ2-2; possibly TRBD2 for D (5 bases). CDR1 and CDR2 from the germline V gene are SQVTM and ANQGSEA. The CDR3 spans 15 residues. Trimming shortened V by 6 bases and J by 9 bases, and 23 bases separated the two germline ends. CDR3 protein: CSVPWERKVARELFF. CDR3 sequence (DNA): TGCAGCGTGCCTTGGGAGCGGAAGGTCGCCCGGGAGCTGTTTTTT.

This clone was seen many times. The chain carries TRBV30 and TRBJ1-5; 7 bases line up with TRBD1. CDR3 length: 14 amino acids. V trimming: 5 bases; J trimming: 0 bases; junction bases outside the gene matches: 4. Germline CDR1 is GTSNPN and CDR2 is SVGIG (reference sequence). The CDR3 nucleotides are TGTGCCTGGGTCCGACAGGGTAGCAATCAGCCCCAGCATTTT. This gives the protein CAWVRQGSNQPQHF.

V is TRBV28 and J is TRBJ2-1; 14 bases match TRBD2. Germline V CDR1 and CDR2: MDHEN, SYDVKM. J lost 4 bases, V lost 1 base, and 3 bases had no gene match. The CDR3 is made up of 17 amino acids. The CDR3 nucleotides are TGTGCCAGCAGTTTATACAGACTAGCGGGAGGGTACAATGAGCAGTTCTTC. This translates into CASSLYRLAGGYNEQFF.

This chain joins TRBV11-2 and TRBJ2-7, with D perhaps TRBD2 (7 bases). Germline CDR1 is SGHAT and CDR2 is FQNNGV. The V end lost 2 bases, the J end lost 2 bases, and 22 bases lay between the germline ends. The CDR3 loop spans 18 amino acids. CDR3 sequence: CASSLYPTSVQGTYEQYF. In DNA form, the CDR3 reads TGTGCCAGCAGCTTATACCCAACTAGCGTACAGGGAACCTACGAGCAGTACTTC.

J is TRBJ1-1 and V is TRBV29-1; D ambiguous. V was pared by 0 bases and J by 0 bases, with 14 bases between. CDR3 length: 16 amino acids. CDR1 and CDR2 (germline): SQVTM, ANQGSEA. CDR3 in DNA: TGCAGCGTTGAAGATCCTGATGAGCGTCTGAACACTGAAGCTTTCTTT. Translating gives CSVEDPDERLNTEAFF.

On this clone: Other DNA variants within this sample encode the same CDR3. The chain recombines TRBV6-5 with TRBJ2-7; D is ambiguous. The germline V and J ends were trimmed by 8 bases and 2 bases, with 10 bases remaining between them. The CDR3 loop spans 12 amino acids. CDR1 and CDR2 from the germline V gene are MNHEY and SVGAGI. CDR3 DNA sequence: TGTGCCAGCTCCCCCAGTCCCTACGAGCAGTACTTC. It translates to CASSPSPYEQYF.

This rearrangement joins TRBV7-2 to TRBJ2-1; a weak D match, TRBD2 (6 bases). Looked up from germline, CDR1 is SGHTA and CDR2 is FQGNSA. There are 17 residues in the CDR3. V lost 5 bases and J 0 bases, leaving 17 bases between the germline ends. The CDR3 sequence: CASSRTRSGNSYNEQFF. The CDR3 DNA follows: TGTGCCAGCAGCCGGACCCGTAGCGGTAACTCCTACAATGAGCAGTTCTTC.

This rearrangement joins TRBV20-1 to TRBJ1-5; a possible D gene is TRBD1 (5 bases). V lost 3 bases and J lost 4, with 10 bases in between. Germline values: CDR1 DFQATT, CDR2 SNEGSKA (reference sequence). This CDR3 spans 13 amino acids. The CDR3 bases are TGCAGTGCTAGTCCAGGGTCTAATCAGCCCCAGCATTTT. It is translated as CSASPGSNQPQHF.